A single T cell receptor (beta chain) is shown here with its context. The record originates from a study of shared clonotypes between healthy human individuals. Germline loops: CDR1 MDHEN, CDR2 SYDVKM. The CDR3 runs 15 residues. V lost 4 bases, J lost 13 bases, and 26 bases lay in between. Only in-frame clones appear in the TCRdb table, and some are missing; sequencing was by immunoSEQ multiplex PCR. The data contain more than 1,200,000 clones, about 98.5% of them seen just once; the ten biggest clones take up under 0.45%. V is TRBV28 and J is TRBJ2-7; D not resolved. This TCR was recovered from a man under 40 in good health. Sample: naive CD4+ T cells sorted from blood. As to subset: CD45RA+ positively selected. The CDR3 DNA reads TGTGCCAGCAGTTCCCTACGGTCCGGCAGCCTGGGCCTTTACTTC. It yields the protein CASSSLRSGSLGLYF.